Below, 11 T cell receptor beta chains from the same sample are listed, as sequenced in a study of blood T cells in healthy people across ages. Using a J-beta primer mix together with a sample-barcoded 5' primer, a second PCR was run for 7 to 11 cycles. Using its own MiXCR run on the 5' RACE reads, TCRdb lists one record per CDR3 protein. The data contain some 1,800,000 distinct CDR3 sequences, roughly two fifths of them singletons. Sequences were obtained from blood. Receptors were obtained from a human donor in good health.

This clonotype was counted only a few times. This rearrangement joins TRBV28 to TRBJ2-7; 7 nucleotides align to TRBD2. V was pared by 7 bases and J by 3 bases, with 3 bases of the junction left unmatched. CDR1 is MDHEN and CDR2 is SYDVKM in the germline V gene. The CDR3 sequence is 12 residues long. CDR3 residues: CASTPGGYEQYF. The CDR3 DNA is TGTGCCAGCACCCCGGGGGGCTACGAGCAGTACTTC.

The chain has TRBV28 and TRBJ2-5; TRBD2 matches at 13 bases. Germline CDR1 is MDHEN and CDR2 is SYDVKM. CDR3 length: 15 amino acids. V shed 7 bases, J shed 5 bases, and the junction held 7 bases outside the gene matches. CDR3 residues: CASNPPTSGGETQYF. The CDR3 nucleotides read TGTGCCAGCAACCCACCGACTAGCGGGGGGGAGACCCAGTACTTC.

This clonotype has only a few counts. The chain is built from TRBV4-3 and TRBJ2-1, with a tentative D call TRBD1 (7 bases). Looked up from germline, CDR1 is LGHNA and CDR2 is YSLEER. The CDR3 is made up of 19 amino acids. V was cut by 4 bases and J by 5 bases, with 27 bases left in between. In DNA form, the CDR3 reads TGCGCCAGCAGCCCCAGACACCCCCTAAACAGGGGAGGAAACAATGAGCAGTTCTTC. The encoded protein is CASSPRHPLNRGGNNEQFF.

This rearrangement joins TRBV5-6 to TRBJ1-5; D is ambiguous. Germline V gene data show CDR1 as SGHDT and CDR2 as YYEEEE. The CDR3 runs to 15 residues. With 3 bases removed from V and 0 bases from J, the gap between germline ends came to 10 bases. The CDR3 protein is CASSSTTYSNQPQHF. CDR3 nucleotide sequence: TGTGCCAGCAGCTCGACAACGTATAGCAATCAGCCCCAGCATTTT.

V is TRBV7-9 and J is TRBJ2-3; 8 bases agree with TRBD1. With 5 bases clipped from V and 1 base from J, the junction kept 8 bases outside the gene matches. CDR3 size: 16 residues. The V gene's germline CDR1 is SEHNR and CDR2 FQNEAQ (reference sequence). In DNA, the CDR3 is TGTGCCAGCAGCCCCGACAGGGGATGGGGCACAGATACGCAGTATTTT. Protein: CASSPDRGWGTDTQYF.

The chain is built from TRBV28 and TRBJ2-3; D is undetermined. Trimming took off 4 bases at V and 4 bases at J, with 18 bases between the two ends. The CDR3 runs to 16 residues. Germline values: CDR1 MDHEN, CDR2 SYDVKM. The CDR3 spells CASSYSSRGISDTQYF. DNA of the CDR3: TGTGCCAGCAGTTACTCCTCGAGAGGTATCTCAGATACGCAGTATTTT.

This chain uses TRBV5-6 with TRBJ1-2, with D tentatively TRBD1 (6 bases). This CDR3 has 15 residues. V was shortened by 1 base and J by 7 bases, with 17 bases between the two germline ends. Germline CDR1 reads SGHDT; CDR2 reads YYEEEE. The CDR3 sequence is CASSLSDRTIFGYTF. CDR3 DNA sequence: TGTGCCAGCAGCTTGAGTGACAGGACGATCTTTGGCTACACCTTC.

The V call is TRBV7-9, the J call TRBJ2-5, with D possibly being TRBD2 (5 bases). Trimming pared 5 bases from V and 4 bases from J, leaving 17 bases between. Germline V gene sequence: CDR1 SEHNR, CDR2 FQNEAQ (reference sequence). CDR3 length equals 15 residues. The CDR3 loop is CASSPAPGWGETQYF. The DNA for the CDR3 is TGTGCCAGCAGCCCAGCTCCGGGATGGGGAGAGACCCAGTACTTC.

J is TRBJ1-2 and V is TRBV11-2; the D gene is possibly TRBD1 (6 bases). Deletions cut 5 bases from V and 6 bases from J, with 10 bases between. The CDR3 runs to 12 residues. Germline-derived CDR1 and CDR2 are SGHAT and FQNNGV. The CDR3 bases are TGTGCCAGCAGCAAATACAGGGATGGCTACACCTTC. Protein sequence: CASSKYRDGYTF.

The chain combines TRBV12-3 or TRBV12-4 with TRBJ2-5; D ambiguous. The DNA end lines up better with TRBJ2-7; the J call may be wrong. This CDR3 is 16 amino acids long. The CDR3 nucleotides read TGTGCCAGCAGTTTAGGGTATGGTCAGTCTTGGGACGAGCAGTACTTC. Amino acid sequence: CASSLGYGQSWDEQYF.

This chain uses TRBV6-2 or TRBV6-3 with TRBJ1-2, with D unclear. Germline lookup yields CDR1 MNHEY and CDR2 SVGEGT. The CDR3 runs 13 residues. V lost 4 bases and J lost 4, with 10 bases in between. The CDR3 here is CASSFAGFYGYTF. The DNA of the CDR3 is TGTGCCAGCAGTTTTGCGGGATTCTATGGCTACACCTTC.